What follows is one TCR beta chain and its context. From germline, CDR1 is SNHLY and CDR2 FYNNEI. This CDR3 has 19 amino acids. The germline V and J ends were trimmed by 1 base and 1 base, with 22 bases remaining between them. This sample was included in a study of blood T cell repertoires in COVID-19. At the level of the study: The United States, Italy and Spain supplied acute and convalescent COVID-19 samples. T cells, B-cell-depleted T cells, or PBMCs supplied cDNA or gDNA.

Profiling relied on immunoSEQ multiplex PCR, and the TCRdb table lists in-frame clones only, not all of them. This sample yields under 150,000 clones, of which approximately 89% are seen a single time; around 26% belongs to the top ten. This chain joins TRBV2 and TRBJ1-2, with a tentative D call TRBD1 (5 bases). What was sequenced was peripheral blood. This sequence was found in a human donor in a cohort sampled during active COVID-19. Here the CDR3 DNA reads TGTGCCAGCAGTGAAGGGGAGGGGACGGCCCTTCTTCATAACTATGGCTACACCTTC. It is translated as CASSEGEGTALLHNYGYTF.